The source of this T cell receptor (beta chain) is a study of T cell changes during pregnancy in multiple sclerosis. Here immunoSEQ multiplex PCR was the method, and the copy in TCRdb shows in-frame clones only, minus some. The sample consists of some 29,000 clones, roughly 90% of them appearing once. V lost 2 bases, J lost 8 bases, and 3 bases stayed unmatched. The CDR3 is 15 residues long. Germline CDR1 reads LNHNV; CDR2 reads YYDKDF (reference sequence). The source of this sequence is a female donor in good health, enrolled as a control in a pregnancy study. The sample consisted of CD4+ T cells from peripheral blood mononuclear cells, taken in the first trimester of pregnancy. V is TRBV15 and J is TRBJ1-6; 10 nucleotides agree with TRBD1. Written as DNA, the CDR3 is TGTGCCACCAGCAGATCGACAGGGGGCGATTCACCCCTCCACTTT. Protein: CATSRSTGGDSPLHF.